This entry lists 2 T cell receptor beta chains sequenced from one sample in a study of chemoradiotherapy in HPV16-positive cancers. The data were produced by immunoSEQ multiplex PCR, yet TCRdb's version contains in-frame clones alone and is incomplete. The sample has over 10,000 clones; 80% to 90% are singletons. Sample: blood, taken from a patient who underwent chemoradiotherapy. These receptors were taken from a human donor with HPV-associated anogenital cancer.

The V call is TRBV6-6, the J call TRBJ2-2, with 11 bases fitting TRBD2. The V gene's germline CDR1 is MNHNY and CDR2 SVGAGI (reference sequence). The CDR3 has 15 residues. Losses at the gene ends were 7 bases for V and 4 bases for J; bases not matched to a gene: 5. The CDR3 DNA reads TGTGCCAGCAACGCCGGACTAGCGGGCACCGGGGAGCTGTTTTTT. Protein sequence: CASNAGLAGTGELFF.

The chain is built from TRBV6-5 and TRBJ1-1, with a possible D match to TRBD1 (5 bases). Looked up from germline, CDR1 is MNHEY and CDR2 is SVGAGI. CDR3 size: 15 residues. V shed 8 bases and J shed 4 bases, with 20 bases lying between them. CDR3 region: CASQDRDLGGTEAFF. CDR3 nucleotide sequence: TGTGCCAGCCAAGACCGAGATCTGGGGGGCACTGAAGCTTTCTTT.